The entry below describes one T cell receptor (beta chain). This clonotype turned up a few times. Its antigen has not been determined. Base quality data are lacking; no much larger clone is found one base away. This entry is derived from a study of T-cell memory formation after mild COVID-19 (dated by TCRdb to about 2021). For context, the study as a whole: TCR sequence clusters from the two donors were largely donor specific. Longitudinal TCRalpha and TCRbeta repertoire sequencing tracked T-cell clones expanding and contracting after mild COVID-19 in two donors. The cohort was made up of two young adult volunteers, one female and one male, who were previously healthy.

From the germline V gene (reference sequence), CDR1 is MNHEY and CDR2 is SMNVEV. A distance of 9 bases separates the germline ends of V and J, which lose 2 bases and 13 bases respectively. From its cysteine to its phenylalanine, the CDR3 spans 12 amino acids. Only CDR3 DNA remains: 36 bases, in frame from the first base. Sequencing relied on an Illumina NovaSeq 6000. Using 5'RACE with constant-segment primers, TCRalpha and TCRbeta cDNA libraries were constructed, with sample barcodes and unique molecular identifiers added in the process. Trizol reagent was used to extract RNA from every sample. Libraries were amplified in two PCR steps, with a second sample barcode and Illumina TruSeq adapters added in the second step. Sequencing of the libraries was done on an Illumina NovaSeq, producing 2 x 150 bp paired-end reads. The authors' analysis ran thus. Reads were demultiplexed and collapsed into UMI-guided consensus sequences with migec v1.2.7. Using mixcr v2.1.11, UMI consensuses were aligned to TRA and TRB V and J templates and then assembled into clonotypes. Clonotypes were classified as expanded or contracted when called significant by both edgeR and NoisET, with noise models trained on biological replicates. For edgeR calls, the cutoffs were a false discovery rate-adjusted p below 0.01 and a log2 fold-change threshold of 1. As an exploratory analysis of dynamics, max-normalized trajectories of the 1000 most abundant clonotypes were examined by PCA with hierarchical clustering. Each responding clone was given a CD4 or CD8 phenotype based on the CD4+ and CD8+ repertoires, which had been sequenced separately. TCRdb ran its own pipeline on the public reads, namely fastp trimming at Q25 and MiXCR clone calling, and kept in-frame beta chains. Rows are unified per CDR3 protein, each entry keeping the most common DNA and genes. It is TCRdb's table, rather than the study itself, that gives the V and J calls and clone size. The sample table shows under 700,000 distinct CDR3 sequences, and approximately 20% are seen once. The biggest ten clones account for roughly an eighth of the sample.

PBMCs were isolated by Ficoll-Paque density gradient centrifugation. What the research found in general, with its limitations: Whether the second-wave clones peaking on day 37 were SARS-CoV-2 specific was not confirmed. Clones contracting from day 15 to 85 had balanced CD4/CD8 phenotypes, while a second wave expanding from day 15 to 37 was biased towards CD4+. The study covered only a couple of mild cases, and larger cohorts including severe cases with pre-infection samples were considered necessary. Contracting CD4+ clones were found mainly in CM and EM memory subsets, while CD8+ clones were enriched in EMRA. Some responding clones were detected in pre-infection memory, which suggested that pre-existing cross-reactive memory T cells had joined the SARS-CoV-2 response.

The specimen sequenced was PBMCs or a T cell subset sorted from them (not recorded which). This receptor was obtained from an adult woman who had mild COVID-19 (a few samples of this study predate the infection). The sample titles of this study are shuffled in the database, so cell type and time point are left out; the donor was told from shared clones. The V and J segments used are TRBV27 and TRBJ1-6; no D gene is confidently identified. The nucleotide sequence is TGTGCCAGCAGTTTACGCGGAGCCCCCCTCCACTTT. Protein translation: CASSLRGAPLHF.